The source of this T cell receptor beta chain is a study of shared clonotypes between healthy human individuals. TCRdb's table, derived via immunoSEQ multiplex PCR, lists solely in-frame clones and lacks some. The table includes around 2.1 million clones, about 93% detected once. Germline assignment: CDR1 SGHAT and CDR2 FQNNGV. Deletions cut 2 bases from V and 3 bases from J, with 11 bases between. The CDR3 length is 15 residues. CD45RO-negative, CCR7-positively selected cells formed the naive CD8 fraction, excluding terminally differentiated effector memory CD45RA+ cells. Sequenced input: naive CD8+ T cells from PBMCs. This TCR was sampled from a man between 18 and 29 years old in good health. Some clones in this sample may be carry-over from other donors' samples. This rearrangement joins TRBV11-2 to TRBJ2-1, with D perhaps given as TRBD1 or TRBD2 (5 bases each). CDR3 nucleotide sequence: TGTGCCAGCAGCTTACACCGGGACCTCTACAATGAGCAGTTCTTC. Residues: CASSLHRDLYNEQFF. The variable domain in full, completed from reference TRBV11-2 and TRBJ2-1, reads EAGVAQSPRYKIIEKRQSVAFWCNPISGHATLYWYQQILGQGPKLLIQFQNNGVVDDSQLPKDRFSAERLKGVDSTLKIQPAKLEDSAVYLCASSLHRDLYNEQFFGPGTRLTVL.